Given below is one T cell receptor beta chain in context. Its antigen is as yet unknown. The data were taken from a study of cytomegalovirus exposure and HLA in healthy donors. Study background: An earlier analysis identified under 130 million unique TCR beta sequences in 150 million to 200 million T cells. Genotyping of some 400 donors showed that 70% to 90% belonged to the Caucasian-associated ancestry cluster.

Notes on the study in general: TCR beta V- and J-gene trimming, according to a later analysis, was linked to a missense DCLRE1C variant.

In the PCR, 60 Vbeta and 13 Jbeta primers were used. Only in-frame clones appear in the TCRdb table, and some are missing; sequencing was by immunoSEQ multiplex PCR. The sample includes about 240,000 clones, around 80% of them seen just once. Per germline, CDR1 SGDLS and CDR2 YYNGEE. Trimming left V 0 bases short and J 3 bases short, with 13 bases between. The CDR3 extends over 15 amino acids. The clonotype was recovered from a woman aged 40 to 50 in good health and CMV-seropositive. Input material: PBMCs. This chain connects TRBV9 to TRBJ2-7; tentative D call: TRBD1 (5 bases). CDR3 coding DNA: TGTGCCAGCAGCGTAGGTTCATGGGGCGGCTACGAGCAGTACTTC. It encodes CASSVGSWGGYEQYF.